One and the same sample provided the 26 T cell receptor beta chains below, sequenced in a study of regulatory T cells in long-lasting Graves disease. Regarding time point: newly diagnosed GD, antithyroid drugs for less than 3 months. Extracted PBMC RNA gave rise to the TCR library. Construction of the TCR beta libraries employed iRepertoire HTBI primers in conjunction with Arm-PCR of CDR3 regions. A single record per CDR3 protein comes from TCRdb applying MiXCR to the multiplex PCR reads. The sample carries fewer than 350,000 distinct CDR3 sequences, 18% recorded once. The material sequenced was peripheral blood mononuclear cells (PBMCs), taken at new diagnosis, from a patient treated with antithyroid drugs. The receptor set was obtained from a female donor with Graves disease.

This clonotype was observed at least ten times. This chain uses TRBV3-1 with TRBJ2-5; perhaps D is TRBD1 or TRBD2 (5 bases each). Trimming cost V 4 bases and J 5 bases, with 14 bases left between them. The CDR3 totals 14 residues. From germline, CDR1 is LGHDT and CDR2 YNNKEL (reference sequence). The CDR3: CASSPPQGDETQYF. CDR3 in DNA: TGTGCCAGCAGCCCCCCGCAGGGAGATGAGACCCAGTACTTC.

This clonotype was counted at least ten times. The CDR3 coding sequence is TGTGCCAGCAGCGAACAGGGTTACAATGAGCAGTTCTTC. Translating it yields CASSEQGYNEQFF. This chain links TRBV7-3 with TRBJ2-1, with D maybe TRBD1 (6 bases). CDR3 size: 13 residues. V lost 5 bases and J lost 4, with 9 bases in between. Germline V CDR1 and CDR2: SGHTA, FQGTGA.

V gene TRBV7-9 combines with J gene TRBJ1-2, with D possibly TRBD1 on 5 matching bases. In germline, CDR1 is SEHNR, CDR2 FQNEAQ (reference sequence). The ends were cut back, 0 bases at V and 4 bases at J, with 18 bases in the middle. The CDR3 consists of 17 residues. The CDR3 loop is CASSLADSRVDGYGYTF. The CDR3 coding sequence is TGTGCCAGCAGCTTAGCCGACTCCAGGGTGGATGGCTATGGCTACACCTTC.

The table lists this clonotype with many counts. The CDR3 sequence: CAISDLGTANTEAFF. In DNA, the CDR3 is TGTGCCATCAGTGATTTAGGGACAGCGAACACTGAAGCTTTCTTT. The rearrangement uses TRBV10-3 and TRBJ1-1, with 7 positions matching TRBD1. Germline CDR1 ENHRY, CDR2 SYGVKD. V shed 3 bases, J shed 1 base, and the junction held 5 bases outside the gene matches. The CDR3 runs to 15 residues.

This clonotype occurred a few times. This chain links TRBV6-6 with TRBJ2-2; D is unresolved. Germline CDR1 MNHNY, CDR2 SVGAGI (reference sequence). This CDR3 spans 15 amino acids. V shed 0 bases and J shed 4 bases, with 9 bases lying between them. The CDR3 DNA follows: TGTGCCAGCAGTTACTCGTCTGGGCCCACCGGGGAGCTGTTTTTT. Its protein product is CASSYSSGPTGELFF.

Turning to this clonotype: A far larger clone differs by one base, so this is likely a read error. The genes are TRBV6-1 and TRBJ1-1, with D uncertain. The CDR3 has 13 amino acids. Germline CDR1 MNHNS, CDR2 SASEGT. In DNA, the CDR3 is TGTGTCAGCAGCCAAAAGGCGGCCTCTGAAGCTTTCTTT. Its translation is CVSSQKAASEAFF.

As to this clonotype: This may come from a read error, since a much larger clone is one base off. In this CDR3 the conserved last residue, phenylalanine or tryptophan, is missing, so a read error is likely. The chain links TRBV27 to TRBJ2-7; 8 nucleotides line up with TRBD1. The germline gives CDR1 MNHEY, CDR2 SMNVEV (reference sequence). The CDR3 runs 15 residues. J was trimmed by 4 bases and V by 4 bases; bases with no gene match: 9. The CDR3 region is CASSWQGASQYEQYL. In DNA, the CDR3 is TGTGCCAGCAGTTGGCAGGGGGCTAGTCAGTACGAGCAGTACCTC.

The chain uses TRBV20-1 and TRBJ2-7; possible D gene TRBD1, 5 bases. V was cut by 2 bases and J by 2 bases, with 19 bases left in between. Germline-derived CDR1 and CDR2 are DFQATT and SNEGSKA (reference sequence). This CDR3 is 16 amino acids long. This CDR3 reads CSARKPRGSSPYEQYF. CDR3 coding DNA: TGCAGTGCTAGAAAACCTAGGGGTAGCTCCCCCTACGAGCAGTACTTC.

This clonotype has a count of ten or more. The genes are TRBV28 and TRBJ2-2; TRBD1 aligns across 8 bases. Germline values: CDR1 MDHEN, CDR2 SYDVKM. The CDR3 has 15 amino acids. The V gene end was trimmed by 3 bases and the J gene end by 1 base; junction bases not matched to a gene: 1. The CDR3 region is CASSFGTGNTGELFF. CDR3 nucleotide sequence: TGTGCCAGCAGTTTTGGGACAGGGAACACCGGGGAGCTGTTTTTT.

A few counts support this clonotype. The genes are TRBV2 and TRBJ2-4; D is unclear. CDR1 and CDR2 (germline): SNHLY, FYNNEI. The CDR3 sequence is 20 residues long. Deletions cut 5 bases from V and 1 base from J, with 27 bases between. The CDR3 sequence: CASSLSRSRAVGVAKNIQYF. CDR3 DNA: TGTGCCAGCAGTCTGAGTAGAAGTAGGGCGGTAGGAGTTGCCAAAAACATTCAGTACTTC.

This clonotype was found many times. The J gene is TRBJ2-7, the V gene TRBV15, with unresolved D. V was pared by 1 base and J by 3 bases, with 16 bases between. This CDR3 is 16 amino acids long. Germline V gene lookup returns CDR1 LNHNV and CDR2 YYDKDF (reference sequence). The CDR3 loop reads CATSRVLAAINYEQYF. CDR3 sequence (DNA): TGTGCCACCAGCAGAGTTTTGGCAGCGATCAACTACGAGCAGTACTTC.

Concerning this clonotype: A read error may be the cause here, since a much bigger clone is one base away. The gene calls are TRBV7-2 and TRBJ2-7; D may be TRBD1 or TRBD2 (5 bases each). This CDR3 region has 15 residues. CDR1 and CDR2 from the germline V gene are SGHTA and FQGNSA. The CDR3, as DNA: TGTGCCAGCAGCGAGGGACCCCCTATGTCCTACGCGCAGTACTTC. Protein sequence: CASSEGPPMSYAQYF. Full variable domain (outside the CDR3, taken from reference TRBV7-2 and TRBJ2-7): GAGVSQSPSNKVTEKGKDVELRCDPISGHTALYWYRQSLGQGLEFLIYFQGNSAPDKSGLPSDRFSAERTGGSVSTLTIQRTQQEDSAVYLCASSEGPPMSYAQYFGPGTRLTVT.

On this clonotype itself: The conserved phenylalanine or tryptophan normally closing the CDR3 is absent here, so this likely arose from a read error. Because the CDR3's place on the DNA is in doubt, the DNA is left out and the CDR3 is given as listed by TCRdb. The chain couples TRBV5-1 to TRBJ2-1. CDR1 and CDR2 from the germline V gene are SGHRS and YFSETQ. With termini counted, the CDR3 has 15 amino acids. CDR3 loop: CASSLAGSVGNEQFV.

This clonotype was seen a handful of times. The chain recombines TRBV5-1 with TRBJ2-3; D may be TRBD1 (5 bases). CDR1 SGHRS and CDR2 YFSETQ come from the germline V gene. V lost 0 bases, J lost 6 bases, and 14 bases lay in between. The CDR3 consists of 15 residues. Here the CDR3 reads CASSLGQKAPDTQYF. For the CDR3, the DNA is TGCGCCAGCAGCTTGGGACAGAAGGCCCCGGATACGCAGTATTTT.

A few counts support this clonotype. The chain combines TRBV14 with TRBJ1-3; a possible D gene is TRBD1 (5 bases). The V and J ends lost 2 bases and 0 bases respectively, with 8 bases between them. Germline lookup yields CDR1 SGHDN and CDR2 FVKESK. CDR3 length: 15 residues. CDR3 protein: CASSQLQGSGNTIYF. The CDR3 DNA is TGTGCCAGCAGCCAACTCCAGGGCTCTGGAAACACCATATATTTT.

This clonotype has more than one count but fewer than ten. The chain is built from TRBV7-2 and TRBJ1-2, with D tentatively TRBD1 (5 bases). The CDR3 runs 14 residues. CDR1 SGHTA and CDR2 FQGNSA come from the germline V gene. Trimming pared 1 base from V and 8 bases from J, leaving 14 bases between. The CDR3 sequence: CASSLVAAEGGYTF. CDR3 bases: TGTGCCAGCAGCTTAGTTGCCGCCGAGGGGGGCTACACCTTC.

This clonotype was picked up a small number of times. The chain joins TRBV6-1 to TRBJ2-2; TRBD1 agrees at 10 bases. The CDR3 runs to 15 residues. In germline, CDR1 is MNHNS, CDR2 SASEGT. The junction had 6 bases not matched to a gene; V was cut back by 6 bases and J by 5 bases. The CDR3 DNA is TGTGCCAGCAGCCTAGACAGGGGGCTGACCGGGGAGCTGTTTTTT. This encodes CASSLDRGLTGELFF.

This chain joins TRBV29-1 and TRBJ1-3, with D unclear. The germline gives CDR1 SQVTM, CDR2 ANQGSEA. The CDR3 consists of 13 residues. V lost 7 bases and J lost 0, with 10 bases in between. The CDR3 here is CSASSFSGNTIYF. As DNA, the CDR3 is TGCAGCGCCTCCAGCTTCTCTGGAAACACCATATATTTT.

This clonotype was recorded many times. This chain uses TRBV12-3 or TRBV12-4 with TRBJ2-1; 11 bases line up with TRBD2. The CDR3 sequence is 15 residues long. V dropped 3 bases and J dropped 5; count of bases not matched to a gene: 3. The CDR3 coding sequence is TGTGCCAGCAGTTTGATACTAGCGGGGGACAATGAGCAGTTCTTC. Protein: CASSLILAGDNEQFF.

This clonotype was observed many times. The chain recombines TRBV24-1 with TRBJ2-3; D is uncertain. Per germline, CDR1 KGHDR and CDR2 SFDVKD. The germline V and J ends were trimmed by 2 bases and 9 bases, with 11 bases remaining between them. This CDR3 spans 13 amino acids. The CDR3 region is CATSDSFARTQYF. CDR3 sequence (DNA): TGTGCCACCAGTGATTCCTTTGCCCGGACGCAGTATTTT.

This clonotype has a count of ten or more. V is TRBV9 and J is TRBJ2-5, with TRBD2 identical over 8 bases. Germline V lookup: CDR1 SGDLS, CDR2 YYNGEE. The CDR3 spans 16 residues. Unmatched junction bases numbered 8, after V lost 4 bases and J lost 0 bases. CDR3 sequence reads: CASSSRTSGDQETQYF. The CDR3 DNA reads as TGTGCCAGCAGCTCCAGAACTAGCGGAGACCAAGAGACCCAGTACTTC.

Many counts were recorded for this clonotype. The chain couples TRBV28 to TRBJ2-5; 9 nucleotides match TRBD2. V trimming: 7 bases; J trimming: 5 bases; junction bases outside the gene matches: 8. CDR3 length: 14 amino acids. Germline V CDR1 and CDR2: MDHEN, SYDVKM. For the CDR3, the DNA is TGTGCCAGCACGCGGGAGGGCCTGTGGGAGACCCAGTACTTC. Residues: CASTREGLWETQYF. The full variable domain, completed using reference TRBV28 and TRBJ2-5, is DVKVTQSSRYLVKRTGEKVFLECVQDMDHENMFWYRQDPGLGLRLIYFSYDVKMKEKGDIPEGYSVSREKKERFSLILESASTNQTSMYLCASTREGLWETQYFGPGTRLLVL.

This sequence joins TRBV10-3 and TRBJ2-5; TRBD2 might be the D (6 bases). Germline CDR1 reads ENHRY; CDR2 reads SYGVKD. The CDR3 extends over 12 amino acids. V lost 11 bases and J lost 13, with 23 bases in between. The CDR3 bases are TGTGCCGGGGGGATGGAGCAAGAGACACCGTACTTC. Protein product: CAGGMEQETPYF.

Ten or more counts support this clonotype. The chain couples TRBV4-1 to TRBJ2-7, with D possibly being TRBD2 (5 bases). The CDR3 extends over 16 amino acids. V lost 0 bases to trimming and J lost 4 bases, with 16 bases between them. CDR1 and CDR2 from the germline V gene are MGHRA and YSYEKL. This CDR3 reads CASSQDRLAQSYEQYF. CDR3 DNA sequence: TGCGCCAGCAGCCAAGATCGCCTAGCCCAGTCTTACGAGCAGTACTTC.

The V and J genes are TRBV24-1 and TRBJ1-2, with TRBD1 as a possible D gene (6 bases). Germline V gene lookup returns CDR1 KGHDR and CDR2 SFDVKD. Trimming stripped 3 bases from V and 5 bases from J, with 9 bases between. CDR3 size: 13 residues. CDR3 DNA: TGTGCCACCAGTGATAGGGGGACGTATGGCTACACCTTC. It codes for CATSDRGTYGYTF.

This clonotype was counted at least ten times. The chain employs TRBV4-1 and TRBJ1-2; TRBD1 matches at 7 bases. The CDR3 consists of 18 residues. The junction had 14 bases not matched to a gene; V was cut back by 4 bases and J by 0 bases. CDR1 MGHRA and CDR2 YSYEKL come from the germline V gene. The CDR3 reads CASSRRQGDGDSNYGYTF. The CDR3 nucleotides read TGCGCCAGCAGCCGACGACAGGGTGACGGAGATTCTAACTATGGCTACACCTTC.